This is a list of T cell receptor beta chains from one sample in a study of CD4 T cells in relation to SARS-CoV-2 and coronaviruses. Only in-frame clones appear in the TCRdb table, and some are missing; sequencing was by immunoSEQ multiplex PCR. The sample records about 65,000 clones, 75% to 90% being singletons. Sequences were obtained from memory CD4+ T cells from PBMCs. The receptors here all came from a human donor in good health. CDR3s include the opening cysteine and the closing phenylalanine or tryptophan. The D gene is left open where the match is weak. Only some rows state a clone size, as once, few, many or a class for expanded clones.

J gene: TRBJ2-3; D gene: .; clone size: .; V gene: TRBV5-1; CDR3 DNA: TGCGCCAGCAGCCCGGGACCCCACACAGATACGCAGTATTTT; CDR3 protein: CASSPGPHTDTQYF
J gene: TRBJ2-7; D gene: .; clone size: .; V gene: TRBV7-9; CDR3 DNA: TGTGCCAGCAGCTTAGATAACGAGCAGTACTTC; CDR3 protein: CASSLDNEQYF
J gene: TRBJ2-2; D gene: TRBD1; clone size: .; V gene: TRBV7-9; CDR3 DNA: TGTGCCAGCAGCTTAGACAGGACAGGGAGCGGGGAGCTGTTTTTT; CDR3 protein: CASSLDRTGSGELFF
J gene: TRBJ1-1; D gene: .; clone size: .; V gene: TRBV18; CDR3 DNA: TGTGCCAGCTCACTCACAGGGAGGATGAACACTGAAGCTTTCTTT; CDR3 protein: CASSLTGRMNTEAFF
J gene: TRBJ1-4; D gene: .; clone size: .; V gene: TRBV5-1; CDR3 DNA: TGCGCCAGCAGCTCGGACAGCCCAACTAATGAAAAACTGTTTTTT; CDR3 protein: CASSSDSPTNEKLFF
J gene: TRBJ2-1; D gene: TRBD2; clone size: .; V gene: TRBV11-2; CDR3 DNA: TGTGCCAGCACCCAGGGCGGGAGTAGCTCCTACAATGAGCAGTTCTTC; CDR3 protein: CASTQGGSSSYNEQFF
J gene: TRBJ2-3; D gene: TRBD2; clone size: .; V gene: TRBV5-1; CDR3 DNA: TGCGCCAGCAGCTTGGCCGGGGGGGGAGATACGCAGTATTTT; CDR3 protein: CASSLAGGGDTQYF
J gene: TRBJ2-7; D gene: TRBD2; clone size: .; V gene: TRBV9; CDR3 DNA: TGTGCCAGCAGCGTTGGACTAGCGGGAACTTACGAGCAGTACTTC; CDR3 protein: CASSVGLAGTYEQYF
J gene: TRBJ1-5; D gene: .; clone size: .; V gene: TRBV6-1; CDR3 DNA: TGTGCCAGCAGTGAAGCGCACTATACTGGGAATCAGCCCCAGCATTTT; CDR3 protein: CASSEAHYTGNQPQHF
J gene: TRBJ2-7; D gene: .; clone size: .; V gene: TRBV19; CDR3 DNA: TGTGCCAGTAGTATCCGGCACAGTTATTACGAGCAGTACTTC; CDR3 protein: CASSIRHSYYEQYF
J gene: TRBJ2-3; D gene: TRBD1; clone size: .; V gene: TRBV7-3; CDR3 DNA: TGTGCCAGCAGCCCAGGCCCCGGGACAGTGACAGATACGCAGTATTTT; CDR3 protein: CASSPGPGTVTDTQYF
J gene: TRBJ1-1; D gene: TRBD1; clone size: .; V gene: TRBV7-2; CDR3 DNA: TGTGCCAGCAGCTTAGGGACAGGGGGTTACACTGAAGCTTTCTTT; CDR3 protein: CASSLGTGGYTEAFF
J gene: TRBJ1-5; D gene: .; clone size: .; V gene: TRBV12-3/TRBV12-4; CDR3 DNA: TGTGCCAGCAGTTTAGACCCTAGGGCCCAGCATTTT; CDR3 protein: CASSLDPRAQHF
J gene: TRBJ1-4; D gene: .; clone size: .; V gene: TRBV12-3/TRBV12-4; CDR3 DNA: TGTGCCAGCAGAGACGGACGTGAAAAACTGTTTTTT; CDR3 protein: CASRDGREKLFF
J gene: TRBJ2-5; D gene: .; clone size: .; V gene: TRBV20-1; CDR3 DNA: TGCAGTGCTAGAGATAGAGAGACCCAGTACTTC; CDR3 protein: CSARDRETQYF
J gene: TRBJ1-5; D gene: .; clone size: .; V gene: TRBV19; CDR3 DNA: TGTGCCAGTAGTATCCAGTACCCGGGAGCTCAGCCCCAGCATTTT; CDR3 protein: CASSIQYPGAQPQHF
J gene: TRBJ2-1; D gene: TRBD2; clone size: .; V gene: TRBV5-1; CDR3 DNA: TGCGCCAGCAGCTTGGAAACTAGCGGGATCCATGAGCAGTTCTTC; CDR3 protein: CASSLETSGIHEQFF
J gene: TRBJ2-1; D gene: TRBD2; clone size: .; V gene: TRBV5-1; CDR3 DNA: TGCGCCAGCAGCTCCACTAGCGGGAGTGAAAATGAGCAGTTCTTC; CDR3 protein: CASSSTSGSENEQFF
J gene: TRBJ2-7; D gene: TRBD2; clone size: .; V gene: TRBV7-2; CDR3 DNA: TGTGCCAGCCGGGGGGTCTACGAGCAGTACTTC; CDR3 protein: CASRGVYEQYF
J gene: TRBJ1-4; D gene: .; clone size: once; V gene: TRBV19; CDR3 DNA: TGTGCCAGTAGTATAAATCCCGGACAGAGGTTTTTT; CDR3 protein: CASSINPGQRFF
J gene: TRBJ1-2; D gene: TRBD1; clone size: .; V gene: TRBV3-1/TRBV3-2; CDR3 DNA: TGTGCCAGCAGCTCCCGGGACAGAAACTATGGCTACACCTTC; CDR3 protein: CASSSRDRNYGYTF
J gene: TRBJ2-5; D gene: TRBD2; clone size: .; V gene: TRBV7-6; CDR3 DNA: TGTGCCAGCAGCTTCGGCCGGGGGGGGGATGAGACCCAGTACTTC; CDR3 protein: CASSFGRGGDETQYF